This TCR beta chain comes out of a study of blood T cell repertoires in COVID-19. At the level of the study: Collection of acute and convalescent COVID-19 samples took place in the United States, Italy and Spain.

Participants' reported clinical history set cohort assignment. Generated by immunoSEQ multiplex PCR, the TCRdb table keeps only in-frame clones and is missing some. The sample has 250,000 to 300,000 clones; 86% are singletons. The CDR3 totals 13 residues. Germline loops: CDR1 ENHRY, CDR2 SYGVKD. V was trimmed by 7 bases and J by 0 bases, leaving 9 bases between them. V and J are TRBV10-3 and TRBJ1-2, with D tentatively TRBD1 (5 bases). The receptor was isolated from a man aged 18 to 29 who had recovered from COVID-19. Sequenced material: PBMCs or T cells enriched from blood (not recorded which). The CDR3 DNA follows: TGTGCCATCAATCGACAGACTAACTATGGCTACACCTTC. As protein: CAINRQTNYGYTF.